The following is a T cell receptor beta chain sequence with its context. Its antigen is not identified. The CDR3 extends 3 residues past the end of the read, so its final part is completed from the germline J gene. Germline V lookup: CDR1 LNHDA, CDR2 SQIVND (reference sequence). This CDR3 has 13 amino acids. V lost 4 bases and J 3 bases, leaving 10 bases between the germline ends. Average input was roughly 1,100 ng genomic DNA for immunoSEQ TCR beta CDR3 amplification. Measured with immunoSEQ multiplex PCR; TCRdb has only the in-frame clones, and not every one. Its table lists under 35,000 clones. These data originate in a study of T cells in women clearing cervical HPV infection. Study-wide background: Controls were women whose single incident HPV16 infection cleared within 12 months without precancer or cancer. Cases' blood sampling followed lesion detection by median about 150 days (90 to 200). Broader study findings: Associations may precede or follow infection; HPV-specific or memory T cells were not isolated.

The receptor's source is a woman aged 18 to 75 with a cervical HPV16 infection that either progressed to CIN3+ or cleared (not recorded which). Sequenced: blood buffy coat. The chain carries TRBV19 and TRBJ2-7; D is perhaps TRBD1 (6 bases). The CDR3 DNA, read in part, is TGTGCCAGTAGTACAGGGGTCGACTACGAG. Its translation is CASSTGVDYE. The full CDR3 is CASSTGVDYEQYF. Based on the CDR3 plus reference TRBV19 and TRBJ2-7, the full variable domain is DGGITQSPKYLFRKEGQNVTLSCEQNLNHDAMYWYRQDPGQGLRLIYYSQIVNDFQKGDIAEGYSVSREKKESFPLTVTSAQKNPTAFYLCASSTGVDYEQYFGPGTRLTVT.